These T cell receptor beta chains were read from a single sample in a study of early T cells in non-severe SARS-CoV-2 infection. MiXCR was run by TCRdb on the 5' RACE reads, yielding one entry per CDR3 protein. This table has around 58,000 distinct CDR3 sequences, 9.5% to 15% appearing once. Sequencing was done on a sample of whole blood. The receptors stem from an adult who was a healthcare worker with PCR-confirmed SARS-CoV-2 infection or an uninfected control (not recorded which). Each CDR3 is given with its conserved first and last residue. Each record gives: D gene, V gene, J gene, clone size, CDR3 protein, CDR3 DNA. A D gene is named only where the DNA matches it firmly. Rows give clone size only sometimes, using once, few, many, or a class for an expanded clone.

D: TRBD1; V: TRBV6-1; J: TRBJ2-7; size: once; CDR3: CASSDGPDRAFEQYF; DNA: TGTGCCAGCAGTGATGGGCCGGACAGGGCCTTCGAGCAGTACTTC
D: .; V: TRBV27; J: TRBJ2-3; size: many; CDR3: CASSQLGTDTQYF; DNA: TGTGCCAGCAGTCAGCTGGGGACAGATACGCAGTATTTT
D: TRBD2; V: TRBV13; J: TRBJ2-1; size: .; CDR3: CASSPPQAGTYNEQFF; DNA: TGTGCCAGCAGCCCCCCCCAAGCGGGGACCTACAATGAGCAGTTCTTC
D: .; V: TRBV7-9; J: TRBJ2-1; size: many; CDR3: CASSVRDNEQFF; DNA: TGTGCCAGCAGCGTCCGGGACAATGAGCAGTTCTTC
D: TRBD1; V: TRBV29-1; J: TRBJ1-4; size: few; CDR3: CSGAGQGHEKLFF; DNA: TGCAGCGGGGCAGGACAGGGACATGAAAAACTGTTTTTT
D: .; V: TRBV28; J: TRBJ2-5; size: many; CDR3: CASTSKIGTSLYQETQYF; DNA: TGTGCCAGCACCTCTAAAATCGGGACCTCCTTGTACCAAGAGACCCAGTACTTC
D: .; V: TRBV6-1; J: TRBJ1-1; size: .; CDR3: CASGPRNTEAFF; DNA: TGTGCCAGCGGTCCACGAAACACTGAAGCTTTCTTT
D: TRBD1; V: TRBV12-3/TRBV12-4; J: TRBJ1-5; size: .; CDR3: CASSSLDRGLNQPQHF; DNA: TGTGCCAGCAGTTCCCTTGACAGGGGTCTCAATCAGCCCCAGCATTTT
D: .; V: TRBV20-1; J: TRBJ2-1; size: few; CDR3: CTLGGPNEQFF; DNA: TGCACCCTCGGGGGCCCCAATGAGCAGTTCTTC
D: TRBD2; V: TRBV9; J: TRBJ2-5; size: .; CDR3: CASSVEGSGGAVKTQYF; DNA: TGTGCCAGCAGCGTAGAAGGTAGCGGGGGGGCGGTGAAGACCCAGTACTTC
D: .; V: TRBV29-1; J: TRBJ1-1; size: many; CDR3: CSAERTEGTEAFF; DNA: TGCAGCGCCGAGCGGACGGAGGGCACTGAAGCTTTCTTT
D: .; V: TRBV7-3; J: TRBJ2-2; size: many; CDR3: CASSSDPGSTLGGELFF; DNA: TGTGCCAGCAGCTCGGACCCGGGCTCCACTTTAGGCGGGGAGCTGTTTTTT
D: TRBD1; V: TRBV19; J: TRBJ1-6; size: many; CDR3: CASSTGGNSPLHF; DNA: TGTGCCAGTAGCACAGGGGGTAATTCACCCCTCCACTTT
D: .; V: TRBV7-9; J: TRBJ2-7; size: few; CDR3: CASSLTGPYEQYF; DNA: TGTGCCAGCAGCCTAACAGGGCCCTACGAGCAGTACTTC
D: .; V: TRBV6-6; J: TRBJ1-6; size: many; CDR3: CASSYSNNSPLHF; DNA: TGTGCCAGCAGTTACTCAAATAATTCACCCCTCCACTTT
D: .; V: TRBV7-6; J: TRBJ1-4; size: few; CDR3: CASSQSWGGPNEKLFF; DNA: TGTGCCAGCAGCCAATCATGGGGGGGTCCTAATGAAAAACTGTTTTTT
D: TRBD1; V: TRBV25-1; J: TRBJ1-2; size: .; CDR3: CASSELQPGQGRLKNGYTF; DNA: TGTGCCAGCAGTGAATTGCAGCCGGGACAGGGTCGGCTCAAGAATGGCTACACCTTC
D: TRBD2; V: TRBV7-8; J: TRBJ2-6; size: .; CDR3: CASSFRSLVGRNSGANVLTF; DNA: TGTGCCAGCAGCTTCCGTAGCTTGGTCGGGAGGAACTCTGGGGCCAACGTCCTGACTTTC
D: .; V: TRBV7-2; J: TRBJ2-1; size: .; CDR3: CASSRITEQFF; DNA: TGTGCCAGCAGCCGGATTACGGAGCAGTTCTTC
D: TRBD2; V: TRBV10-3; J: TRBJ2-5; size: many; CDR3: CAISEAGTSGYQETQYF; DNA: TGTGCCATCAGTGAAGCGGGGACTAGCGGGTACCAAGAGACCCAGTACTTC
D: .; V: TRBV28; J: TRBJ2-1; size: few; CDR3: CASSSQGYNEQFF; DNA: TGTGCCAGCAGTTCACAGGGCTACAATGAGCAGTTCTTC
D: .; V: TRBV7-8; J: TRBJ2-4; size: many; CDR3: CASSPDPRDIQYF; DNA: TGTGCCAGCAGCCCGGACCCGAGAGACATTCAGTACTTC
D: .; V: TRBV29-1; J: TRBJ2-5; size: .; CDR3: CSGGAYQETQYF; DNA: TGCAGCGGGGGGGCGTACCAAGAGACCCAGTACTTC
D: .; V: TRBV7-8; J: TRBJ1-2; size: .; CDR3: CASSLLAGNRNYGYTF; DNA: TGTGCCAGCAGCTTATTGGCGGGTAATAGGAACTATGGCTACACCTTC
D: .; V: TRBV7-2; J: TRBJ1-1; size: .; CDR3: CASSAAWGTEAFF; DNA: TGTGCCAGCAGCGCGGCTTGGGGCACTGAAGCTTTCTTT
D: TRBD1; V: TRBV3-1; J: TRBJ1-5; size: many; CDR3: CASSHSIGTGINQPQHF; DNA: TGTGCCAGCAGCCACTCTATAGGGACAGGGATCAATCAGCCCCAGCATTTT
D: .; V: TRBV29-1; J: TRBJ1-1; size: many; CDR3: CSADPTAEAFF; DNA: TGCAGCGCCGACCCGACGGCTGAAGCTTTCTTT
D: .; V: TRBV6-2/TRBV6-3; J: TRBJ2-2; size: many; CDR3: CASSYLWVSNTGELFF; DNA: TGTGCCAGCAGTTACCTCTGGGTTTCGAACACCGGGGAGCTGTTTTTT
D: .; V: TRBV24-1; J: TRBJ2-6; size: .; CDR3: CATTLQAGLHSGANVLTF; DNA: TGTGCCACCACACTGCAGGCGGGGCTGCACTCTGGGGCCAACGTCCTGACTTTC
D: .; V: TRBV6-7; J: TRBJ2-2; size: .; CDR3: CASSYSDSTGELFF; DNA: TGTGCCAGCAGTTACTCGGACTCCACCGGGGAGCTGTTTTTT
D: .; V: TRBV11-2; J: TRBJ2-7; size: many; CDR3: CASSLDRRVGEQYF; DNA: TGTGCCAGCAGCTTAGATCGCAGGGTCGGCGAGCAGTACTTC
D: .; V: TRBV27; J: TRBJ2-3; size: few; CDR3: CASSLVRGPTDTQYF; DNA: TGTGCCAGCAGTTTGGTAAGGGGTCCCACAGATACGCAGTATTTT
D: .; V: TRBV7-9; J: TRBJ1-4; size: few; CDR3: CASSLGQENEKLFF; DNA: TGTGCCAGCAGCTTAGGACAGGAAAATGAAAAACTGTTTTTT
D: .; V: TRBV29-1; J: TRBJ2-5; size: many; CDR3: CSVAQETQYF; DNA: TGCAGCGTTGCCCAAGAGACCCAGTACTTC